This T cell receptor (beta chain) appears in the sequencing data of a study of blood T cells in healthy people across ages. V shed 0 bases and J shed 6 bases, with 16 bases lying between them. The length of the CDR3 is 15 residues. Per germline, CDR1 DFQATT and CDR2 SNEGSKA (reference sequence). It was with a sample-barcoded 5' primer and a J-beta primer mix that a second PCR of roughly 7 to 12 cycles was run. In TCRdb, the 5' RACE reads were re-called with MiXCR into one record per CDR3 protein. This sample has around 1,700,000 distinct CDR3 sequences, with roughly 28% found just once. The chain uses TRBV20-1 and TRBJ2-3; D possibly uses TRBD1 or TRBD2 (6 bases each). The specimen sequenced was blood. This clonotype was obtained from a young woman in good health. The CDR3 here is CSARDRGGPLDTQYF. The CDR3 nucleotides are TGCAGTGCTAGAGATCGAGGGGGGCCTTTGGATACGCAGTATTTT.